This TCR beta chain was sequenced in a study of T cell repertoires in cytomegalovirus infection. Overall study: An indication of both CMV infection and matching HLA type came from public TCR beta signatures. Study conclusions and caveats: In two of eight donors, the top clonotype was HLA-C-restricted CMV-specific.

This clonotype has just a few counts. The antigen remains unidentified. CDR3 length: 13 amino acids. V was clipped by 5 bases and J by 4 bases, with 12 bases between them. The germline CDR1 and CDR2 sequences are MNHEY and SVGEGT. TCRdb processed the reads anew with MiXCR; each CDR3 protein has one entry. The table lists some 180,000 distinct CDR3 sequences, about 18% of them singletons. The rearrangement joins TRBV6-2 or TRBV6-3 to TRBJ2-7; D is uncertain. The clonotype was recovered from a human donor in good health (CMV status not recorded). Some clones in this sample may be carry-over from other donors' samples. Sequences were obtained from CD8+ T cells from PBMCs. The CDR3 here is CASSRNPTYEQYF. For the CDR3, the DNA is TGTGCCAGCAGTCGCAACCCCACATACGAGCAGTACTTC.